These 15 T cell receptor beta chains were all obtained from the same sample, sequenced in a study of shared clonotypes between healthy human individuals. The method was immunoSEQ multiplex PCR; TCRdb's version includes in-frame clones alone and lacks a portion of them. The data show approximately 720,000 clones, with around 72% seen just once and about 1.8% held by the top ten. Sequenced sample: memory CD4+ T cells sorted from blood. This sample's subset: CD45RA-negative fraction. The receptors here all came from a woman under 40 in good health.

For this clone: This may stem from a read error, because a much larger clone lies one nucleotide away. This chain uses TRBV9 with TRBJ2-7, with 7 bases lining up with TRBD2. Per germline, CDR1 SGDLS and CDR2 YYNGEE. This CDR3 region has 14 residues. V dropped 4 bases and J dropped 0; count of bases not matched to a gene: 4. DNA for the CDR3: TGTGCCAGCAGCCCCCAGCGGGACTCCTACGAGCAGTACTTC. Encoded protein: CASSPQRDSYEQYF. The entire variable domain, with the rest obtained from reference TRBV9 and TRBJ2-7, is as follows: DSGVTQTPKHLITATGQRVTLRCSPRSGDLSVYWYQQSLDQGLQFLIQYYNGEERAKGNILERFSAQQFPDLHSELNLSSLELGDSALYFCASSPQRDSYEQYFGPGTRLTVT.

This clone was detected ten times or more. The V call is TRBV2, the J call TRBJ2-7, with 10 positions matching TRBD2. The CDR3 has 13 amino acids. The trim removed 10 bases at V and 6 bases at J, leaving 9 bases unmatched. Looked up from germline, CDR1 is SNHLY and CDR2 is FYNNEI. In DNA, the CDR3 is TGTGCCACCGGTGAGGAGCGGGAGGGCGAGCAGTACTTC. Protein: CATGEEREGEQYF.

The gene calls are TRBV7-9 and TRBJ2-3; TRBD2 matches 12 bases. V was clipped by 5 bases and J by 4 bases; unmatched bases: 16. The CDR3 is 19 residues long. In germline, CDR1 is SEHNR, CDR2 FQNEAQ (reference sequence). CDR3 residues: CASSRPASGRAIGSDTQYF. In DNA form, the CDR3 reads TGTGCCAGCAGCCGACCAGCTAGCGGGAGGGCCATAGGGTCAGATACGCAGTATTTT.

This chain links TRBV28 with TRBJ2-7; D is uncertain. The V and J ends lost 6 bases and 2 bases respectively, with 11 bases between them. Germline lookup yields CDR1 MDHEN and CDR2 SYDVKM. This CDR3 is 13 amino acids long. Written as DNA, the CDR3 is TGTGCCAGCAGCACGAGCACTCCCTACGAGCAGTACTTC. This encodes CASSTSTPYEQYF.

The chain recombines TRBV2 with TRBJ2-1, with TRBD2 matching over 13 bases. The CDR3 is 15 amino acids. V was clipped by 6 bases and J by 6 bases; unmatched bases: 5. Germline lookup yields CDR1 SNHLY and CDR2 FYNNEI. The CDR3 sequence is CASRLLAGGVNEQFF. CDR3 DNA: TGTGCCAGCAGGTTACTAGCGGGAGGGGTCAATGAGCAGTTCTTC.

J is TRBJ2-1 and V is TRBV18; TRBD2 matches 9 bases. The CDR3 contains 15 residues. J lost 7 bases, V lost 3 bases, and 7 bases had no gene match. Germline loops: CDR1 KGHSH, CDR2 LQKENI. DNA of the CDR3: TGTGCCAGCTCACCTCCGCGGGAGGGCCGAAATGAGCAGTTCTTC. Its protein product is CASSPPREGRNEQFF.

The chain has TRBV18 and TRBJ2-5, with a weak D call TRBD1 (6 bases). Germline V gives CDR1 KGHSH, CDR2 LQKENI. This CDR3 region has 17 residues. Trimming removed 0 bases at V and 4 bases at J, with 18 bases between. The CDR3 sequence: CASSPPGNRELGETQYF. The CDR3 nucleotides are TGTGCCAGCTCACCACCGGGGAACAGGGAGTTAGGAGAGACCCAGTACTTC.

This chain links TRBV5-6 with TRBJ2-5; no clear D gene. CDR1 and CDR2 from the germline V gene are SGHDT and YYEEEE. V was cut by 0 bases and J by 4 bases, with 7 bases left in between. This CDR3 comprises 13 residues. The CDR3 sequence is CASSLVSRETQYF. DNA of the CDR3: TGTGCCAGCAGCTTGGTCTCTCGAGAGACCCAGTACTTC.

The chain carries TRBV28 and TRBJ1-2; no reliable D call. The CDR3 has 13 amino acids. Germline loops: CDR1 MDHEN, CDR2 SYDVKM. The V end lost 6 bases, the J end lost 4 bases, and 12 bases lay between the germline ends. The CDR3 nucleotides are TGTGCCAGCAGCGAAGCGGGGATCTATGGCTACACCTTC. It encodes CASSEAGIYGYTF.

V and J are TRBV28 and TRBJ1-4; tentative D call: TRBD1 (6 bases). Germline lookup yields CDR1 MDHEN and CDR2 SYDVKM. Between the trimmed V and J ends, which lost 4 bases and 8 bases, there was a span of 14 bases. CDR3 length equals 14 residues. For the CDR3, the DNA is TGTGCCAGCAGTTCCACAGGGTTGTCCGAAAAACTGTTTTTT. Translation gives CASSSTGLSEKLFF.

The chain combines TRBV5-4 with TRBJ2-7; 8 bases match TRBD2. Germline CDR1 SGHNT, CDR2 YYREEE (reference sequence). CDR3 size: 14 residues. Germline trimming cut 4 bases from V and 5 bases from J; bases unmatched to any gene: 8. The CDR3 DNA reads as TGTGCCAGCAGCCGGGGGGGGGCTCGCGACGAGCAGTACTTC. This encodes CASSRGGARDEQYF.

The chain has TRBV25-1 and TRBJ2-5; 7 nucleotides line up with TRBD1. V dropped 1 base and J dropped 3; count of bases not matched to a gene: 2. The CDR3 runs 14 residues. CDR1 is MGHDK and CDR2 is SYGVNS in the germline V gene. The CDR3 reads CASSESGQKETQYF. The CDR3 nucleotides read TGTGCCAGCAGTGAATCGGGACAGAAAGAGACCCAGTACTTC.

Many counts were recorded for this clone. CDR3 sequence: CASSRGRGSPSETQYF. DNA for the CDR3: TGCGCCAGCAGCCGAGGTCGCGGGAGCCCCTCGGAGACCCAGTACTTC. The chain is built from TRBV5-1 and TRBJ2-5; 7 nucleotides align to TRBD2. Unmatched junction bases numbered 14, after V lost 4 bases and J lost 5 bases. The CDR3 consists of 16 residues. The germline V gene has CDR1 SGHRS and CDR2 YFSETQ.

Note on this clone: Other DNA sequences of this sample code for an identical CDR3. The chain recombines TRBV9 with TRBJ1-1, with D perhaps matching TRBD1 (5 bases). This CDR3 has 14 amino acids. Looked up from germline, CDR1 is SGDLS and CDR2 is YYNGEE. V lost 5 bases to trimming and J lost 1 base, with 12 bases between them. CDR3 coding DNA: TGTGCCAGCAGTGTTGTAACAGGGAACACTGAAGCTTTCTTT. Encoded protein: CASSVVTGNTEAFF.

The chain is built from TRBV19 and TRBJ2-7, with a weak D call TRBD1 (6 bases). Trimming cost V 2 bases and J 3 bases, with 11 bases left between them. Per the germline V gene, CDR1 is LNHDA and CDR2 is SQIVND (reference sequence). The CDR3 extends over 14 amino acids. CDR3 sequence: CASSIRQGNYEQYF. The CDR3 coding sequence is TGTGCCAGTAGTATAAGGCAGGGGAACTACGAGCAGTACTTC.